A selection of T cell receptor beta chains follows, all from one sample in a study of blood T cell repertoires in COVID-19. Produced via immunoSEQ multiplex PCR; TCRdb's table is partial and in-frame only. The sample carries about 80,000 clones, over 80% recorded once. The material sequenced was peripheral blood. The receptors originated from a man in his fifties with acute or convalescent COVID-19. CDR3s include the opening cysteine and the closing phenylalanine or tryptophan. The D gene is left open where the match is weak. Some rows mark clone size as missing; the rest say once, few, many or name a class of expanded clone.

>NA|TRBV21-1|NA|TRBJ2-7
CASSSPGQGDDEQYF
TGTGCCAGCAGCTCACCGGGACAGGGTGATGACGAGCAGTACTTC
>NA|TRBV2|NA|TRBJ1-1
CASRRTGTPTNTEAFF
TGTGCCAGCAGGCGTACCGGGACTCCAACGAACACTGAAGCTTTCTTT
>NA|TRBV29-1|TRBD2|TRBJ2-1
CSGFSGSGYNEQFF
TGCAGCGGATTTAGCGGGAGCGGTTACAATGAGCAGTTCTTC
>NA|TRBV19|TRBD1|TRBJ1-5
CASSIWQGASQPQHF
TGTGCCAGTAGTATTTGGCAGGGGGCTAGTCAGCCCCAGCATTTT
>NA|TRBV7-2|TRBD1|TRBJ2-7
CASSSYRGYEQYF
TGTGCCAGCAGCTCCTACAGGGGTTACGAGCAGTACTTC
>NA|TRBV4-2|NA|TRBJ2-6
CASSQDRGTLDTGANVLTF
TGTGCCAGCAGCCAAGACCGAGGGACTTTGGACACTGGGGCCAACGTCCTGACTTTC
>NA|TRBV13|TRBD2|TRBJ2-1
CASSLRGASGYNEQFF
TGTGCCAGCAGCTTACGTGGGGCTAGCGGATACAATGAGCAGTTCTTC
>NA|TRBV2|NA|TRBJ1-1
CASSSLGGNTEAFF
TGTGCCAGCAGTTCCCTGGGAGGGAACACTGAAGCTTTCTTT
>NA|TRBV4-1|NA|TRBJ2-1
CASSQAPLQVGTLGEQFF
TGCGCCAGCAGCCAAGCACCCCTACAGGTAGGGACTTTGGGTGAGCAGTTCTTC
>NA|TRBV10-3|NA|TRBJ2-1
CAISGGPSYNEQFF
TGTGCCATCAGCGGGGGGCCCTCCTACAATGAGCAGTTCTTC
>once|TRBV10-2|NA|TRBJ2-5
CASSQGGQETQYF
TGCGCCAGCAGTCAGGGGGGCCAAGAGACCCAGTACTTC
>NA|TRBV7-9|TRBD2|TRBJ2-1
CASSLAGTSGGENNEQFF
TGTGCCAGCAGCTTAGCAGGCACTAGCGGGGGGGAGAACAATGAGCAGTTCTTC
>NA|TRBV18|TRBD1|TRBJ1-1
CASSPGGTGRNTEAFF
TGTGCCAGCTCACCAGGAGGGACAGGGCGGAACACTGAAGCTTTCTTT
>NA|TRBV24-1|TRBD2|TRBJ2-2
CATSETGLAGDGELFF
TGTGCCACCAGTGAGACGGGACTAGCGGGAGACGGGGAGCTGTTTTTT
>NA|TRBV28|NA|TRBJ2-7
CASREFGDRYEQYF
TGTGCCAGCAGGGAATTCGGGGATAGATACGAGCAGTACTTC
>NA|TRBV19|NA|TRBJ1-1
CASSTSGRGESEAFF
TGTGCCAGTAGCACATCGGGACGGGGGGAATCCGAAGCTTTCTTT
>NA|TRBV7-9|NA|TRBJ2-3
CASSPRYGVTDTQYF
TGTGCCAGCAGCCCTAGATACGGTGTAACAGATACGCAGTATTTT
>NA|TRBV23-1|TRBD1|TRBJ1-3
CASSQSKRTGGVGNTIYF
TGCGCCAGCAGTCAATCTAAGCGGACAGGGGGTGTTGGAAACACCATATATTTT
>NA|TRBV19|NA|TRBJ1-6
CASSTRSSYNSPLHF
TGTGCCAGTAGTACCCGGAGCTCCTATAATTCACCCCTCCACTTT
>NA|TRBV6-5|NA|TRBJ1-1
CASSSGGNTEAFF
TGTGCCAGCAGTTCGGGGGGGAACACTGAAGCTTTCTTT
>NA|TRBV7-9|NA|TRBJ1-1
CASSLDPGVSTEAFF
TGTGCCAGCAGCTTAGATCCCGGAGTAAGCACTGAAGCTTTCTTT
>NA|TRBV27|NA|TRBJ2-7
CASSGLGRTYEQYF
TGTGCCAGCAGTGGCCTGGGCAGAACCTACGAGCAGTACTTC
>NA|TRBV28|NA|TRBJ1-1
CASSPDRFDTEAFF
TGTGCCAGCAGTCCCGACAGATTTGACACTGAAGCTTTCTTT
>NA|TRBV7-9|TRBD1|TRBJ2-6
CASSLGGTVRGANVLTF
TGTGCCAGCAGCTTAGGAGGGACAGTTCGTGGGGCCAACGTCCTGACTTTC
>NA|TRBV11-2|TRBD2|TRBJ2-2
CASSRRIAGIEVFF
TGTGCCAGCTCCCGTCGGATAGCGGGGATAGAGGTGTTTTTT
>NA|TRBV11-2|NA|TRBJ1-4
CASSQGRGLEKLFF
TGTGCCAGCAGCCAGGGGAGAGGATTGGAAAAACTGTTTTTT
>NA|TRBV7-9|TRBD2|TRBJ2-7
CSREGDEQYF
TGTTCCAGGGAGGGCGACGAGCAGTACTTC
>NA|TRBV10-2|NA|TRBJ1-4
CASSESKGQFATNEKLFF
TGCGCCAGCAGTGAGTCGAAGGGACAATTTGCAACTAATGAAAAACTGTTTTTT
>few|TRBV3-1/TRBV3-2|NA|TRBJ2-4
CASSQDYGKNIQYF
TGTGCCAGCAGCCAAGACTACGGCAAAAACATTCAGTACTTC
>NA|TRBV7-6|TRBD2|TRBJ2-7
CASSYLLRGRREQYF
TGTGCCAGCAGCTACCTTTTGCGGGGGAGGAGGGAGCAGTACTTC
>NA|TRBV29-1|TRBD2|TRBJ2-2
CSVRLAGDTGELFF
TGCAGCGTGAGACTAGCGGGAGACACCGGGGAGCTGTTTTTT
>NA|TRBV5-1|NA|TRBJ1-6
CASSLAGRSPLHF
TGCGCCAGCAGCTTGGCGGGTCGGTCACCCCTCCACTTT
>NA|TRBV30|TRBD1|TRBJ1-1
CAWTLGLNRGTEAFF
TGTGCCTGGACGCTAGGGCTGAACAGGGGTACTGAAGCTTTCTTT
>NA|TRBV3-1/TRBV3-2|NA|TRBJ2-1
CASSQDQISSYNEQFF
TGTGCCAGCAGCCAAGACCAGATAAGCTCCTACAATGAGCAGTTCTTC
>NA|TRBV30|TRBD1|TRBJ1-6
CAGLQGDSSPLHF
TGTGCCGGATTACAGGGGGATTCTTCACCCCTCCACTTT
>NA|TRBV5-1|NA|TRBJ1-2
CASSPIDYGYTF
TGCGCCAGCAGCCCCATTGACTATGGCTACACCTTC
>NA|TRBV7-3|NA|TRBJ2-1
CASSLTQLDEQFF
TGTGCCAGCAGCTTAACACAGTTAGATGAGCAGTTCTTC
>NA|TRBV11-2|TRBD2|TRBJ2-1
CASSSRTSGGASSYNEQFF
TGTGCCAGCAGCTCCCGGACTAGCGGGGGCGCCAGCTCCTACAATGAGCAGTTCTTC
>NA|TRBV28|NA|TRBJ1-1
CASSFNSPEAFF
TGTGCCAGCAGTTTCAACAGCCCTGAAGCTTTCTTT
>NA|TRBV10-3|NA|TRBJ2-1
CAIIGTPSYNEQFF
TGTGCCATCATCGGGACACCCTCCTACAATGAGCAGTTCTTC
>few|TRBV12-5|TRBD1|TRBJ1-5
CASAQGGFQPQHF
TGTGCTAGTGCCCAGGGGGGATTCCAGCCCCAGCATTTT